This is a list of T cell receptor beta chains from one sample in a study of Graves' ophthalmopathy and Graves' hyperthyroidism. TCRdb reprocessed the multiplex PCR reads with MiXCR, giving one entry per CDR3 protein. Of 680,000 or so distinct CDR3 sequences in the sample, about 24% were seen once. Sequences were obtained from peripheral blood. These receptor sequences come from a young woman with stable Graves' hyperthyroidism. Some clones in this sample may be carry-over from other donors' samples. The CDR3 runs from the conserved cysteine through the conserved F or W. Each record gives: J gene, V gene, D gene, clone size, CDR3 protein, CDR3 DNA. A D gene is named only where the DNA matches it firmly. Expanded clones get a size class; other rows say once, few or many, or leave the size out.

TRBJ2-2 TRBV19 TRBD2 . CASSIGLAGGSNTGELFF TGTGCCAGTAGTATTGGGCTAGCGGGGGGTTCGAACACCGGGGAGCTGTTTTTT
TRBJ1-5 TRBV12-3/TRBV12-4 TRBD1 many CASSTRQGERPQHF TGTGCCAGCAGTACGCGACAGGGGGAAAGGCCCCAGCATTTT
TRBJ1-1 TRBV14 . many CASSPLNRGTEAFF TGTGCCAGCAGCCCGCTGAATCGGGGGACTGAAGCTTTCTTT
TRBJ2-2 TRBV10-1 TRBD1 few CASSAGTGANTGELFF TGCGCCAGCAGTGCCGGGACAGGGGCAAACACCGGGGAGCTGTTTTTT
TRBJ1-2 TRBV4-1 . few CASSPRDTPKDGYTF TGCGCCAGCAGCCCTCGGGACACCCCAAAGGATGGCTACACCTTC
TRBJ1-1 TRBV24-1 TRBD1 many CATSDERTGGTEAFF TGTGCCACCAGTGACGAACGGACAGGGGGCACTGAAGCTTTCTTT
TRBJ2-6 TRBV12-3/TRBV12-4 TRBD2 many CASSPIAGDSGANVLTF TGTGCCAGCAGCCCGATAGCGGGGGACTCTGGGGCCAACGTCCTGACTTTC
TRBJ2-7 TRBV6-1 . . CASSESGGDFNPYEQYF TGTGCCAGCAGTGAATCTGGAGGGGACTTTAACCCCTACGAGCAGTACTTC
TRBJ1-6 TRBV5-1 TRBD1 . CASSSKGGSGNSPLHF TGCGCCAGCAGCTCGAAAGGGGGCTCTGGTAATTCACCCCTCCACTTT
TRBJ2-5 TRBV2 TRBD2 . CASIRLSLAEQETQYF TGTGCCAGCATCCGTCTTTCGCTAGCGGAACAAGAGACCCAGTACTTC
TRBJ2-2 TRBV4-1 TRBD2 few CASSQEGGRNTGELFF TGCGCCAGCAGCCAAGAAGGCGGGAGGAACACCGGGGAGCTGTTTTTT
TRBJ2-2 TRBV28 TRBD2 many CASSSTGTSAGELFF TGTGCCAGCAGTAGCACCGGGACTAGCGCCGGGGAGCTGTTTTTT
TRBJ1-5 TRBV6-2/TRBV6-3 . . CASRTTAWSNQPPHF TGTGCCAGCAGGACGACAGCGTGGAGCAATCAGCCCCCGCATTTT
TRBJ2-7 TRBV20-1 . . CSAPDLDVDEQYF TGCAGTGCTCCCGACCTGGACGTTGACGAGCAGTACTTC
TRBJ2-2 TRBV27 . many CASSQLEGLLLNTGELFF TGTGCCAGCAGTCAGCTAGAGGGGCTGCTTCTGAACACCGGGGAGCTGTTTTTT
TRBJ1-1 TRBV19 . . CASSIGYTEAFF TGTGCCAGTAGTATCGGTTACACTGAAGCTTTCTTT
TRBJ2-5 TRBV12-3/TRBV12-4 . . CASSPGGLRETQYF TGTGCCAGCAGTCCTGGGGGCCTGAGGGAGACCCAGTACTTC
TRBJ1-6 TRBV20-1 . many CSAIQGFDSPLHF TGCAGTGCCATACAAGGTTTTGATTCACCCCTCCACTTT
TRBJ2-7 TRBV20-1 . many CSARGGHEQYF TGCAGTGCTAGAGGGGGCCACGAGCAGTACTTC
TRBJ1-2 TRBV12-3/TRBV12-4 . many CASRPPGPLNYGYTF TGTGCCAGCAGACCCCCGGGACCACTTAACTATGGCTACACCTTC
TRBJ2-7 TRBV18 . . CASSWTHTDDGQYF TGTGCCAGCTCATGGACCCACACCGACGATGGGCAGTACTTC
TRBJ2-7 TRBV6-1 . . CASSPWGNYEQYF TGTGCCAGCAGTCCGTGGGGAAACTACGAGCAGTACTTC
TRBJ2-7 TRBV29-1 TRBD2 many CSAKTSGGRRGYEQYF TGCAGCGCCAAGACTAGCGGGGGCCGCCGGGGGTACGAGCAGTACTTC
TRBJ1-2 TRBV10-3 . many CAISDYRVVDYGYTF TGTGCCATCAGTGATTACAGGGTAGTGGACTATGGCTACACCTTC
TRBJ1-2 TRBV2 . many CASRDADRRNYGYTF TGTGCCAGCAGGGACGCCGACAGGCGTAACTATGGCTACACCTTC
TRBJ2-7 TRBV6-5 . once CASSYSSVLAGEQYF TGTGCCAGCAGTTACTCGAGTGTCCTCGCGGGCGAGCAGTACTTC
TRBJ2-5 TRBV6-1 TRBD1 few CASSERGQGKETQYF TGTGCCAGCAGTGAAAGGGGACAGGGGAAAGAGACCCAGTACTTC
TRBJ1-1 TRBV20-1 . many CSALGGGDTEAFF TGCAGTGCACTTGGGGGGGGCGACACTGAAGCTTTCTTT
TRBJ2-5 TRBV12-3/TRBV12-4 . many CASSLAGREKYF TGTGCCAGCAGTTTAGCTGGCAGGGAAAAGTACTTC
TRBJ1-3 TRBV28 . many CASSSHLRDSFLSGNTIYF TGTGCCAGCAGTTCCCATCTCCGAGACAGCTTTCTTTCTGGAAACACCATATATTTT
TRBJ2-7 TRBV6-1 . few CASPLAALTYEQYF TGTGCCAGCCCACTCGCGGCCCTGACCTACGAGCAGTACTTC
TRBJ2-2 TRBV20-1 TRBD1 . CSARQQGRGELFF TGCAGTGCTAGACAACAGGGGCGGGGGGAGCTGTTTTTT
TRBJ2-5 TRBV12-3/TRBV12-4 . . CASSPNNGETQYF TGTGCCAGCAGCCCCAATAATGGAGAGACCCAGTACTTC
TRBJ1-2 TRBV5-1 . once CASSSTVTNYGYTF TGCGCCAGCAGCTCAACCGTCACTAACTATGGCTACACCTTC
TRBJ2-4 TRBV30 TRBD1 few CAWRVGTGLVLPAKNIQYF TGTGCCTGGAGGGTAGGGACAGGGCTAGTCCTGCCAGCCAAAAACATTCAGTACTTC
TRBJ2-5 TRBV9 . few CASSVEGRRGETQYF TGTGCCAGCAGCGTAGAGGGCCGAAGGGGGGAGACCCAGTACTTC
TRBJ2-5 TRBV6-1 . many CASTFSVASQETQYF TGTGCCAGCACCTTTTCGGTGGCTAGCCAAGAGACCCAGTACTTC
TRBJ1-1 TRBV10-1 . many CASSESGTMGAFF TGCGCCAGCAGTGAGTCGGGGACGATGGGGGCTTTCTTT
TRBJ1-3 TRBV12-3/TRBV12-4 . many CASSPFIGSGNTIYF TGTGCCAGCAGCCCTTTCATCGGTTCTGGAAACACCATATATTTT
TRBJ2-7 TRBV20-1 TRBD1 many CSASGRRGPTYEQYF TGCAGTGCTTCGGGACGCAGGGGGCCAACCTACGAGCAGTACTTC
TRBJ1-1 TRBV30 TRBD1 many CACQDRAEAFF TGTGCCTGCCAAGACAGGGCTGAAGCTTTCTTT
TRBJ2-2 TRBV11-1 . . CASSQGFANTGELFF TGTGCCAGCAGCCAGGGGTTCGCGAACACCGGGGAGCTGTTTTTT
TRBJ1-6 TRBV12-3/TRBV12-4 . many CASSYDNSPLHF TGTGCCAGCAGTTATGATAATTCACCCCTCCACTTT
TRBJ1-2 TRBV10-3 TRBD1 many CAISERTGDYGYTF TGTGCCATCAGTGAGCGGACAGGCGACTATGGCTACACCTTC